The 18 T cell receptor beta chains reported below all come from one sample, sequenced in a study of PD-L1 blockade in urothelial cancer. Repertoires were generated with immunoSEQ multiplex PCR, while TCRdb's copy carries only in-frame clones and drops some. The sample holds 38,000 or so clones, about four fifths seen once. This material consisted of PBMCs, taken around atezolizumab (anti-PD-L1) treatment. These receptors originate from a man in his sixties with urothelial cancer.

The chain uses TRBV27 and TRBJ2-1, with TRBD2 matching over 10 bases. CDR3 length equals 14 residues. Germline CDR1 MNHEY, CDR2 SMNVEV (reference sequence). Losses at the gene ends were 6 bases for V and 4 bases for J; bases not matched to a gene: 3. CDR3 bases: TGTGCCAGCAGCAGACTAGCGGGTTACAATGAGCAGTTCTTC. Its protein product is CASSRLAGYNEQFF.

This chain links TRBV28 with TRBJ1-4; D unclear. This CDR3 has 12 residues. Germline lookup yields CDR1 MDHEN and CDR2 SYDVKM. V shed 9 bases and J shed 0 bases, with 5 bases lying between them. Here the CDR3 DNA reads TGTGCCAGTACTGCAACTAATGAAAAACTGTTTTTT. It encodes CASTATNEKLFF.

V usage is TRBV7-2 and J usage is TRBJ1-2; D might be TRBD1 (5 bases). The CDR3 is 13 amino acids. V was pared by 1 base and J by 7 bases, with 10 bases between. Germline V gives CDR1 SGHTA, CDR2 FQGNSA. CDR3 sequence reads: CASSLGREPGYTF. CDR3 in DNA: TGTGCCAGCAGCTTAGGCAGGGAACCTGGCTACACCTTC.

This clone has more than one count but fewer than ten. The V and J genes are TRBV6-1 and TRBJ2-7, with unresolved D. From germline, CDR1 is MNHNS and CDR2 SASEGT. The V and J ends lost 8 bases and 0 bases respectively, with 8 bases between them. The CDR3 spans 12 residues. The CDR3 bases are TGTGCCAGCTTCTGGAGCTCCTACGAGCAGTACTTC. As protein: CASFWSSYEQYF.

V and J are TRBV30 and TRBJ1-4, with D possibly TRBD1 on 5 matching bases. In germline, CDR1 is GTSNPN, CDR2 SVGIG (reference sequence). Trimming took off 0 bases at V and 4 bases at J, with 6 bases between the two ends. The CDR3 loop spans 13 amino acids. The CDR3 protein is CAWSVRVNEKLFF. The CDR3, as DNA: TGTGCCTGGAGTGTCAGGGTTAATGAAAAACTGTTTTTT.

V gene TRBV28 combines with J gene TRBJ1-1; TRBD1 is a possible D gene (5 bases). V lost 4 bases to trimming and J lost 1 base, with 19 bases between them. CDR3 length: 17 residues. Germline V gene lookup returns CDR1 MDHEN and CDR2 SYDVKM. The CDR3 bases are TGTGCCAGCAGTTCCTCGAGGTGGGGCGCAAGGAACACTGAAGCTTTCTTT. It codes for CASSSSRWGARNTEAFF.

V usage is TRBV10-1 and J usage is TRBJ2-7; 8 nucleotides match TRBD1. J lost 9 bases, V lost 2 bases, and 6 bases had no gene match. The germline V gene has CDR1 WNHNN and CDR2 SYGVQD (reference sequence). The CDR3 loop spans 13 amino acids. CDR3 nucleotide sequence: TGCGCCAGCAGTGAGCCCGGACAGGGAAGGCAGTACTTC. This gives the protein CASSEPGQGRQYF.

The chain links TRBV5-1 to TRBJ2-1; 16 bases align to TRBD2. Germline V lookup: CDR1 SGHRS, CDR2 YFSETQ. The CDR3 loop spans 17 amino acids. After removal of 3 bases from V and 8 bases from J, the junction contained 8 bases not matched to a gene. CDR3 in amino acids: CASSSGTSGRVLDEQFF. The CDR3 bases are TGCGCCAGCAGCTCCGGGACTAGCGGGAGGGTGTTGGATGAGCAGTTCTTC.

This chain uses TRBV6-5 with TRBJ2-3, with 8 bases that match TRBD2. The CDR3 spans 13 residues. Unmatched junction bases numbered 4, after V lost 5 bases and J lost 6 bases. Per the germline V gene, CDR1 is MNHEY and CDR2 is SVGAGI. The CDR3 loop reads CASSIAGSDTQYF. DNA of the CDR3: TGTGCCAGCAGTATAGCGGGGTCTGATACGCAGTATTTT.

This chain connects TRBV7-2 to TRBJ1-2; 8 bases align to TRBD1. The CDR3 length is 14 residues. V was clipped by 4 bases and J by 7 bases; unmatched bases: 8. CDR1 and CDR2 from the germline V gene are SGHTA and FQGNSA. The CDR3 region is CASSSQGAVGGYTF. For the CDR3, the DNA is TGTGCCAGCAGCTCGCAGGGGGCTGTAGGTGGCTACACCTTC.

The count of this clone is one. The J gene is TRBJ1-1, the V gene TRBV5-1; a weak D match, TRBD1 (5 bases). The CDR3 is made up of 13 amino acids. Germline loops: CDR1 SGHRS, CDR2 YFSETQ. V gave up 4 bases and J gave up 6 bases, with 13 bases separating them. As DNA, the CDR3 is TGCGCCAGCAGCCTGGCGGGGGGGTCTGAAGCTTTCTTT. This translates into CASSLAGGSEAFF.

V and J are TRBV10-3 and TRBJ2-1, with D maybe TRBD2 (7 bases). Germline assignment: CDR1 ENHRY and CDR2 SYGVKD. This CDR3 is built from 14 residues. V was cut by 6 bases and J by 8 bases, with 17 bases left in between. The DNA for the CDR3 is TGTGCCATCAGCCCGGGACTACCAGGGGATGAGCAGTTCTTC. Amino acid sequence: CAISPGLPGDEQFF.

Notes on this clone: The same CDR3 arises from other DNA sequences in this sample as well. The chain uses TRBV27 and TRBJ2-5, with 8 bases aligning to TRBD2. This CDR3 is 13 amino acids long. Germline V gene sequence: CDR1 MNHEY, CDR2 SMNVEV (reference sequence). J gave up 5 bases and V 5 bases, and 4 bases lay outside the gene matches. The DNA for the CDR3 is TGTGCCAGCAGTCGCGGGGGGTGGGAGACCCAGTACTTC. Amino acids: CASSRGGWETQYF.

This chain uses TRBV19 with TRBJ2-5; D gene ambiguous. V lost 3 bases and J lost 1, with 9 bases in between. CDR3 length equals 14 residues. CDR1 LNHDA and CDR2 SQIVND come from the germline V gene (reference sequence). This chain's CDR3 is CASSMGRPQETQYF. CDR3 nucleotide sequence: TGTGCCAGTAGTATGGGCAGACCCCAAGAGACCCAGTACTTC.

The V gene is TRBV7-9, the J gene TRBJ1-2; the match to TRBD1 covers 10 bases. Germline CDR1 reads SEHNR; CDR2 reads FQNEAQ (reference sequence). This CDR3 is built from 13 residues. J was trimmed by 13 bases and V by 1 base; bases with no gene match: 6. The CDR3 region has the DNA TGTGCCAGCAGCTTAGGACAGGGGGCGCGGGTCACCTTC. This gives the protein CASSLGQGARVTF.

V is TRBV6-5 and J is TRBJ1-2, with 11 nucleotides matching TRBD1. Losses at the gene ends were 5 bases for V and 7 bases for J; bases not matched to a gene: 6. The CDR3 sequence is 14 residues long. The germline gives CDR1 MNHEY, CDR2 SVGAGI. The CDR3 protein is CASSPQGQGVGYTF. The CDR3, as DNA: TGTGCCAGCAGTCCACAGGGACAGGGGGTTGGCTACACCTTC.

V is TRBV7-8 and J is TRBJ1-4, with 7 bases matching TRBD1. The V and J ends lost 3 bases and 5 bases, in that order; junction bases with no gene match: 3. CDR3 length equals 14 residues. Germline V gene sequence: CDR1 SGHVS, CDR2 FQNEAQ. The CDR3 loop is CASSLDRINEKLFF. CDR3 in DNA: TGTGCCAGCAGCTTGGACAGGATAAATGAAAAACTGTTTTTT.

The CDR3, as DNA: TGTGCCAGCAGCACCGGACTAGTAGAGACCCAGTACTTC. Its protein product is CASSTGLVETQYF. The chain recombines TRBV5-5 with TRBJ2-5; the match to TRBD2 covers 7 bases. With V trimmed by 4 bases and J by 4 bases, 4 bases remained unmatched. The CDR3 has 13 residues. Germline-derived CDR1 and CDR2 are SGHKS and YYEKEE (reference sequence).